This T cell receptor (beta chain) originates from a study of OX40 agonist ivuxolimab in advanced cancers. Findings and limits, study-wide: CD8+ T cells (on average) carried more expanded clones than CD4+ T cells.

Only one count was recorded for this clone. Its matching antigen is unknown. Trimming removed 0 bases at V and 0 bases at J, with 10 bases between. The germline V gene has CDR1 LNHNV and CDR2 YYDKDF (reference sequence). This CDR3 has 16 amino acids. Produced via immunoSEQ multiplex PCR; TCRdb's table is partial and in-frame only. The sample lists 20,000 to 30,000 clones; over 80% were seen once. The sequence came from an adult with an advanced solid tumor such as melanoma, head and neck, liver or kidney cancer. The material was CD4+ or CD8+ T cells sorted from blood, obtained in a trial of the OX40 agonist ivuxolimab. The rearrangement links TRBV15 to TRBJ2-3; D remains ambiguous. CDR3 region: CATSRDAAVSTDTQYF. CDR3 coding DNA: TGTGCCACCAGCAGAGATGCCGCAGTGAGCACAGATACGCAGTATTTT.